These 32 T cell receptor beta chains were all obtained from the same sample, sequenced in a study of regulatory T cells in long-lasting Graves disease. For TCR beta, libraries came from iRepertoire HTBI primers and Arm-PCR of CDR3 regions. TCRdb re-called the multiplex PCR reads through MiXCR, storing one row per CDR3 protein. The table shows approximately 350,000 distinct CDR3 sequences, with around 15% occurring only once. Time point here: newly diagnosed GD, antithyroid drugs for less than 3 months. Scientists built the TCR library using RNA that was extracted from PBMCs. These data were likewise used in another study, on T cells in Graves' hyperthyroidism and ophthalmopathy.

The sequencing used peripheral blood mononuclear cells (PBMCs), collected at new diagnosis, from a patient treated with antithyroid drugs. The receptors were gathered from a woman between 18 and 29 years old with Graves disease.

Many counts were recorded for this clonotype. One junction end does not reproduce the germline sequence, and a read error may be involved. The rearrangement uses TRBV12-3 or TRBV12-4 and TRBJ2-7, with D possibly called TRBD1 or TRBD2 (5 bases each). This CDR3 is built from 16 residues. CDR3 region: CASSSGSAIASRSASF. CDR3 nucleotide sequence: TGTGCCAGCAGTTCAGGGTCGGCGATAGCGTCGCGGTCGGCGTCCTTC.

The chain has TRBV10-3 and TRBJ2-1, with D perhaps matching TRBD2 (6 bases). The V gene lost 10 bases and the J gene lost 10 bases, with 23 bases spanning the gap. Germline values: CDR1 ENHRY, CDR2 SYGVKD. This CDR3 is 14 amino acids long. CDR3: CATSSEGLGGEQFF. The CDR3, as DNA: TGTGCCACCTCGTCTGAGGGACTGGGGGGAGAGCAGTTCTTC.

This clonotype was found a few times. In DNA, the CDR3 is TGTGCCAGCAGCTCAAGGACAGGTTCTAACTATGGCTACACCTTC. Protein sequence: CASSSRTGSNYGYTF. The chain links TRBV7-3 to TRBJ1-2, with 7 bases that match TRBD1. Trimming removed 4 bases from V and 0 bases from J; junction bases left unmatched: 5. This CDR3 is 15 amino acids long. Germline V gene sequence: CDR1 SGHTA, CDR2 FQGTGA.

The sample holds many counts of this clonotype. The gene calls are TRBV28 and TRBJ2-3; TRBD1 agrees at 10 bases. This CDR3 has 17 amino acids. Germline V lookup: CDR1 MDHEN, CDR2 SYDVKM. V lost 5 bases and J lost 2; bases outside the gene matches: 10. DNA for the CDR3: TGTGCCAGCAGTCCGAGGGGGGACAGGGGATTCACAGATACGCAGTATTTT. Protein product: CASSPRGDRGFTDTQYF.

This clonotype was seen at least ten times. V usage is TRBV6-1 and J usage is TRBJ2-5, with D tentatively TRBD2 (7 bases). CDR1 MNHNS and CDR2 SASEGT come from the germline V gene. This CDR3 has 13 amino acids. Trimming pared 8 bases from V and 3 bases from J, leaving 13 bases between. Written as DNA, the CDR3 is TGTGCCAGCGAAGGGGGGGGTGAAGAGACCCAGTACTTC. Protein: CASEGGGEETQYF.

The CDR3 DNA reads as TGCGCCAGCGCTAGAGGGTCCATCTCCTACGAGCAGTACTTC. Amino acid sequence: CASARGSISYEQYF. The V call is TRBV4-1, the J call TRBJ2-7, with TRBD2 as a possible D gene (5 bases). Germline loops: CDR1 MGHRA, CDR2 YSYEKL. V shed 8 bases and J shed 0 bases, with 14 bases lying between them. CDR3 length equals 14 residues.

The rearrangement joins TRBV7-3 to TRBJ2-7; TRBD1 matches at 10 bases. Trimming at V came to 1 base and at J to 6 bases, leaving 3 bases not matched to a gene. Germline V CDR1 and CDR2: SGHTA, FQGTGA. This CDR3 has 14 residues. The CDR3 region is CASSLMGQGSEQYF. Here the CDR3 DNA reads TGTGCCAGCAGCTTAATGGGACAGGGGTCCGAGCAGTACTTC.

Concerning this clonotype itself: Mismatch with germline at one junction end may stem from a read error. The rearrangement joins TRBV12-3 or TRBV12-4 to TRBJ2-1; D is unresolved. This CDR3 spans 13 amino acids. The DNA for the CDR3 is TGTGCCGGCAGTTTAGGGTCCTACAATGAGCAGTTCTTC. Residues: CAGSLGSYNEQFF.

The CDR3 reads CASSPFGSSNQPQHF. CDR3 sequence (DNA): TGTGCCAGCAGCCCCTTCGGCAGTAGCAATCAGCCCCAGCATTTT. This chain links TRBV3-1 with TRBJ1-5; D gene ambiguous. CDR1 is LGHDT, CDR2 YNNKEL, per germline (reference sequence). This CDR3 is 15 amino acids long. With 4 bases removed from V and 0 bases from J, the gap between germline ends came to 10 bases.

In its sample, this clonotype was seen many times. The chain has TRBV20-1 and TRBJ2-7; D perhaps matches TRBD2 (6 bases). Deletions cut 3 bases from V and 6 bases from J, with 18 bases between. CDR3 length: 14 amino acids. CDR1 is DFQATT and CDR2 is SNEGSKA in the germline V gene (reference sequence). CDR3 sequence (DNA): TGCAGTGCTAGGGGGCGCGGAGGGCTACGCGAGCAGTACTTC. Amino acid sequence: CSARGRGGLREQYF.

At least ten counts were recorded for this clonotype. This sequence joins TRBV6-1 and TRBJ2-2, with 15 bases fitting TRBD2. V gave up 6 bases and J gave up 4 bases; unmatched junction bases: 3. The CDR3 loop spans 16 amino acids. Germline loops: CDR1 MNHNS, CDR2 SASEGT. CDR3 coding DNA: TGTGCCAGCAGCCGGACTAGCGGGGGGGCCACCGGGGAGCTGTTTTTT. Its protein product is CASSRTSGGATGELFF.

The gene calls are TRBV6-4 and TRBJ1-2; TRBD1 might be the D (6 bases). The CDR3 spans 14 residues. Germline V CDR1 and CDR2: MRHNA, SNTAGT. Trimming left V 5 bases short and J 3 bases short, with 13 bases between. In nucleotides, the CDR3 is TGTGCCAGCAGTAACGCCGAGGGGGACTATGGCTACACCTTC. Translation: CASSNAEGDYGYTF.

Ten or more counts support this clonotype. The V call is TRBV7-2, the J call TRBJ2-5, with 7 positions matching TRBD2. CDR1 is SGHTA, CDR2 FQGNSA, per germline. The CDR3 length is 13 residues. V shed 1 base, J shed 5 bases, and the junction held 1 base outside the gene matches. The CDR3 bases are TGTGCCAGCAGCTTAGAACTAGCGGAGACCCAGTACTTC. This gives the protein CASSLELAETQYF.

CDR3 protein: CASSQVGVGAVYTQYF. The CDR3 DNA follows: TGCGCCAGCAGCCAAGTTGGAGTTGGGGCGGTTTATACGCAGTATTTT. V usage is TRBV4-1 and J usage is TRBJ2-3; possibly TRBD1 for D (5 bases). CDR3 length equals 16 residues. CDR1 MGHRA and CDR2 YSYEKL come from the germline V gene. V was cut by 1 base and J by 7 bases, with 18 bases left in between.

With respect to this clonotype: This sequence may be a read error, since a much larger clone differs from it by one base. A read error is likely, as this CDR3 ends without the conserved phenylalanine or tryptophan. This CDR3 reads CASSLGTRETQYL. DNA for the CDR3: TGTGCCAGCTCACTCGGGACACGGGAGACCCAGTACCTC. V usage is TRBV18 and J usage is TRBJ2-1, with TRBD1 as a possible D gene (6 bases). The DNA matches TRBJ2-5 better at its end, which makes the J call doubtful. Germline CDR1 reads KGHSH; CDR2 reads LQKENI. This CDR3 has 13 amino acids.

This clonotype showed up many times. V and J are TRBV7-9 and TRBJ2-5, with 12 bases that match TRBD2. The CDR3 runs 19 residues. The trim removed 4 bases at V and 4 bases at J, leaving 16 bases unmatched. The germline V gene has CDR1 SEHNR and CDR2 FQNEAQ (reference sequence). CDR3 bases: TGTGCCAGCAGCTCAAGACTAGCGGGGGCCCCGATGGGCCGAGAGACCCAGTACTTC. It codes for CASSSRLAGAPMGRETQYF. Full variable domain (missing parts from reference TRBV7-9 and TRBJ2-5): DTGVSQNPRHKITKRGQNVTFRCDPISEHNRLYWYRQTLGQGPEFLTYFQNEAQLEKSRLLSDRFSAERPKGSFSTLEIQRTEQGDSAMYLCASSSRLAGAPMGRETQYFGPGTRLLVL.

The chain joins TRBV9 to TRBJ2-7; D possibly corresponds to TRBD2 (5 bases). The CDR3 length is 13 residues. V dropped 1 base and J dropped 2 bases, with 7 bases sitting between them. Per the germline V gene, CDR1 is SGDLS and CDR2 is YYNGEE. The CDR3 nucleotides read TGTGCCAGCAGCGTAACGGGAACCTACGAGCAGTACTTC. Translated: CASSVTGTYEQYF.

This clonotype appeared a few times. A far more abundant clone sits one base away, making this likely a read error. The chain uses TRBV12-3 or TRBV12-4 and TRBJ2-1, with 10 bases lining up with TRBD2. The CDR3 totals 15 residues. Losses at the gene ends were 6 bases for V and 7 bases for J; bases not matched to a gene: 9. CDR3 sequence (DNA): TGTGCCAGCAGCTCCGGGACTAGCGATATGAATGAGCAGTTCTTC. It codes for CASSSGTSDMNEQFF.

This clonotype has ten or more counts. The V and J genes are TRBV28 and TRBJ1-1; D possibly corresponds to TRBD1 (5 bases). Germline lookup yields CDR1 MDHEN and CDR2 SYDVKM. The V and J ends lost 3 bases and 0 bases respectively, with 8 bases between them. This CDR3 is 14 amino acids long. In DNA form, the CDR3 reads TGTGCCAGCAGTTTGGGACTTTTGAACACTGAAGCTTTCTTT. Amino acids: CASSLGLLNTEAFF.

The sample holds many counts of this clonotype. CDR3 loop: CASSLERGWGTDTQYF. The CDR3 DNA follows: TGTGCCAGCAGCTTAGAACGGGGGTGGGGCACAGATACGCAGTATTTT. This rearrangement joins TRBV11-2 to TRBJ2-3; weak D call: TRBD2 (6 bases). CDR3 length equals 16 residues. Germline V gene data show CDR1 as SGHAT and CDR2 as FQNNGV. Trimming took off 0 bases at V and 1 base at J, with 11 bases between the two ends.

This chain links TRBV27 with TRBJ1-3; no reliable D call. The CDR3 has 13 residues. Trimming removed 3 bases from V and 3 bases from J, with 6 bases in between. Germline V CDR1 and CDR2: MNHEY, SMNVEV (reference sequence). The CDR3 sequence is CASSFRDGNTIYF. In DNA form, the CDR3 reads TGTGCCAGCAGTTTTAGGGATGGAAACACCATATATTTT.

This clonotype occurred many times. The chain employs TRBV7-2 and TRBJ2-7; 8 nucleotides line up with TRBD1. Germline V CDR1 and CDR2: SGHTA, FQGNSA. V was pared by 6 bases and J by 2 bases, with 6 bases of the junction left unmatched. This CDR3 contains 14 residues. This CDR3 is CASSYGQGPYEQYF. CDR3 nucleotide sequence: TGTGCCAGCAGTTACGGACAGGGCCCCTACGAGCAGTACTTC.

This chain's CDR3 is CASSLRQGPGELFF. CDR3 DNA sequence: TGTGCCAGCAGCTTAAGGCAGGGGCCGGGGGAGCTGTTTTTT. The gene calls are TRBV11-2 and TRBJ2-2; D possibly corresponds to TRBD1 (6 bases). V shed 2 bases and J shed 8 bases, with 12 bases lying between them. This CDR3 has 14 residues. CDR1 and CDR2 (germline): SGHAT, FQNNGV.

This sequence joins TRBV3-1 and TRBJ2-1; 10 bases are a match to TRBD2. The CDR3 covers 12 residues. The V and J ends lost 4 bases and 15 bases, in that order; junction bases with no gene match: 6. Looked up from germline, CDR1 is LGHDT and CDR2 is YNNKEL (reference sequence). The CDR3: CASSRGTSVPFF. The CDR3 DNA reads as TGTGCCAGCAGCCGAGGGACTAGCGTTCCGTTCTTC.

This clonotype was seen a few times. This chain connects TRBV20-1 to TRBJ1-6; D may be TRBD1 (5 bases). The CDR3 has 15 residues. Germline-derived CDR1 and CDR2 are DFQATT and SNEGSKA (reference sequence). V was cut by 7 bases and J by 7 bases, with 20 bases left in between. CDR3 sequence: CSVDRDSPGNSPLHF. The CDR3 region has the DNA TGCAGTGTCGATCGGGACTCCCCTGGGAATTCACCCCTCCACTTT.

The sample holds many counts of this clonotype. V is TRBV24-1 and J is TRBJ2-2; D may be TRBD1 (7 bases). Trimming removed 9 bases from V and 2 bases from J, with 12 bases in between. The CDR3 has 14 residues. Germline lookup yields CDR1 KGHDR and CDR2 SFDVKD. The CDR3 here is CATGGTANTGELFF. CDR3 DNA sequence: TGTGCCACCGGAGGGACAGCAAACACCGGGGAGCTGTTTTTT.

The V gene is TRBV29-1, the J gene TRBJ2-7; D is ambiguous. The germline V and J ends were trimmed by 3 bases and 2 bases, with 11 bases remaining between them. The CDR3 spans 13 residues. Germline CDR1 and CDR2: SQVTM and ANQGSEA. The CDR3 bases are TGCAGCGTTGAGATTAATTTAACCTACGAGCAGTACTTC. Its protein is CSVEINLTYEQYF.

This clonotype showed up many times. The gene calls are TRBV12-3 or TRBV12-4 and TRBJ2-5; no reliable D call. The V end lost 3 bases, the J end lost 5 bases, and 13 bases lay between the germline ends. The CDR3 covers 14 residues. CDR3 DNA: TGTGCCAGCAGTTTGGCAGTCCCCGGGGAGACCCAGTACTTC. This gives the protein CASSLAVPGETQYF.

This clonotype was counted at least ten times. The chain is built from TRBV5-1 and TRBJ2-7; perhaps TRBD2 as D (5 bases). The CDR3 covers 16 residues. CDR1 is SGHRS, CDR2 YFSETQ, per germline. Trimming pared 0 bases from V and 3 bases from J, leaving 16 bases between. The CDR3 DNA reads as TGCGCCAGCAGCTTGGCGGGATCCGGGAAAATCTACGAGCAGTACTTC. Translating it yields CASSLAGSGKIYEQYF.

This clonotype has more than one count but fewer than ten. The CDR3 DNA follows: TGTGCCAGCAGCCGGGACAGGGGTCAGCCCCAGCATTTT. This encodes CASSRDRGQPQHF. The chain recombines TRBV12-3 or TRBV12-4 with TRBJ1-5, with TRBD1 identical over 10 bases. V shed 6 bases and J 6 bases; nucleotides not matched to a gene: 2. The CDR3 is 13 amino acids.

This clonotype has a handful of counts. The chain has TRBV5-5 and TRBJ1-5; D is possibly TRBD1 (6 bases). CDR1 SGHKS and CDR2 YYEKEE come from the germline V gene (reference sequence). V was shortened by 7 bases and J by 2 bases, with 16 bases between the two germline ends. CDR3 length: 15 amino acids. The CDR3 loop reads CASARGDTGNQPQHF. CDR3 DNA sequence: TGTGCCAGCGCGAGGGGGGACACAGGCAATCAGCCCCAGCATTTT.

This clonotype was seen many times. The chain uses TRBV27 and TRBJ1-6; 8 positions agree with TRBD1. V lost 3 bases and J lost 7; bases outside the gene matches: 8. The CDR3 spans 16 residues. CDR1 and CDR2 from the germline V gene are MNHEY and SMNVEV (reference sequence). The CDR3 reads CASSFFTGQGNSPLHF. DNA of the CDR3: TGTGCCAGCAGTTTCTTCACAGGACAGGGAAATTCACCCCTCCACTTT.